This T cell receptor (beta chain) stems from a study of T cell changes during pregnancy in multiple sclerosis (dated by TCRdb to the late 2010s). Regarding the research as a whole: In women with multiple sclerosis, the researchers looked at how the T cell repertoire shifted as pregnancy progressed.

Libraries were built with the immunoSEQ multiplex PCR assay. In TCRdb, the immuneACCESS table is reduced to in-frame sequences with V and J assigned. These tables do not hold every clone; where another copy was compared, an unresolved V gene accounts for under half, and the others remain unexplained. This sample comprises over 50,000 clones, approximately 86% of them detected only once. Over 1.5% of the sample goes to the ten largest clones. Regarding this clone: Its antigen target is currently unknown. There are no base qualities to consult, and no much larger clone falls within one base.

The CDR3 starts with the cysteine, ends with the phenylalanine, and has 15 residues. CDR3 DNA only is kept here, 45 bases in frame from base 1. V is pared back by 0 bases and J by 3 bases, with 12 bases lying between the germline termini. CDR1 SGHNT and CDR2 YYREEE are derived from the germline V gene (reference sequence). This receptor was identified in a female donor with multiple sclerosis, enrolled in a pregnancy study. The sequenced sample was peripheral blood, obtained in the first trimester of pregnancy. Recombination joined TRBV5-4 with TRBJ1-1; a confident D gene designation cannot be given. CDR3 reads: CASSLDFTKDTEAFF. The nucleotide sequence is given as TGTGCCAGCAGCTTGGATTTTACAAAAGACACTGAAGCTTTCTTT.